The 6 T cell receptor beta chains below come from one sample, sequenced in a study of cytomegalovirus exposure and HLA in healthy donors. Vbeta (60) and Jbeta (13) primers were used in the PCR. TCRdb's table, derived via immunoSEQ multiplex PCR, lists solely in-frame clones and lacks some. The data show some 130,000 clones, 70% to 85% seen once. The sequenced sample was PBMCs. The receptors derive from a woman aged 55-69 years in good health and CMV-seropositive.

V gene TRBV6-5 combines with J gene TRBJ1-2; the D is unclear. Trimming took 0 bases from V and 0 from J, leaving 11 bases between them. There are 16 residues in the CDR3. From germline, CDR1 is MNHEY and CDR2 SVGAGI. CDR3 nucleotide sequence: TGTGCCAGCAGTTACTCTCGCGGGTTAACTAACTATGGCTACACCTTC. Amino acids: CASSYSRGLTNYGYTF.

The chain uses TRBV18 and TRBJ2-7; a weak D match, TRBD1 (6 bases). The CDR3 extends over 14 amino acids. Germline V lookup: CDR1 KGHSH, CDR2 LQKENI. V was cut by 0 bases and J by 1 base, with 7 bases left in between. The CDR3 DNA reads TGTGCCAGCTCACCACCGGGACAATCCTACGAGCAGTACTTC. Its translation is CASSPPGQSYEQYF.

The chain links TRBV10-3 to TRBJ2-1; possible D gene TRBD2, 6 bases. Germline V gives CDR1 ENHRY, CDR2 SYGVKD. V was pared by 2 bases and J by 5 bases, with 10 bases between. The CDR3 is 14 residues long. The CDR3 is CAISEAGRHNEQFF. The CDR3 bases are TGTGCCATCAGTGAGGCGGGGAGACACAATGAGCAGTTCTTC.

The V call is TRBV10-3, the J call TRBJ2-5; D is unclear. This CDR3 spans 14 amino acids. Trimming removed 3 bases from V and 1 base from J, with 9 bases in between. Germline values: CDR1 ENHRY, CDR2 SYGVKD. CDR3 DNA sequence: TGTGCCATCAGTGACAGTGGAGCCCAAGAGACCCAGTACTTC. Encoded protein: CAISDSGAQETQYF.

This clone was seen only a few times. The genes are TRBV10-1 and TRBJ2-2; D perhaps matches TRBD2 (6 bases). The V and J ends lost 8 bases and 4 bases respectively, with 14 bases between them. Germline values: CDR1 WNHNN, CDR2 SYGVQD (reference sequence). The CDR3 is 14 residues long. CDR3 region: CASRVSGGTGELFF. CDR3 nucleotide sequence: TGCGCCAGCCGGGTTAGCGGTGGCACCGGGGAGCTGTTTTTT.

This clone appeared once. The gene calls are TRBV5-1 and TRBJ2-6, with unresolved D. Germline assignment: CDR1 SGHRS and CDR2 YFSETQ. This CDR3 spans 15 amino acids. V was pared by 1 base and J by 1 base, with 6 bases between. CDR3 loop: CASSLSGSGANVLTF. CDR3 coding DNA: TGCGCCAGCAGCTTGTCCGGGTCTGGGGCCAACGTCCTGACTTTC.